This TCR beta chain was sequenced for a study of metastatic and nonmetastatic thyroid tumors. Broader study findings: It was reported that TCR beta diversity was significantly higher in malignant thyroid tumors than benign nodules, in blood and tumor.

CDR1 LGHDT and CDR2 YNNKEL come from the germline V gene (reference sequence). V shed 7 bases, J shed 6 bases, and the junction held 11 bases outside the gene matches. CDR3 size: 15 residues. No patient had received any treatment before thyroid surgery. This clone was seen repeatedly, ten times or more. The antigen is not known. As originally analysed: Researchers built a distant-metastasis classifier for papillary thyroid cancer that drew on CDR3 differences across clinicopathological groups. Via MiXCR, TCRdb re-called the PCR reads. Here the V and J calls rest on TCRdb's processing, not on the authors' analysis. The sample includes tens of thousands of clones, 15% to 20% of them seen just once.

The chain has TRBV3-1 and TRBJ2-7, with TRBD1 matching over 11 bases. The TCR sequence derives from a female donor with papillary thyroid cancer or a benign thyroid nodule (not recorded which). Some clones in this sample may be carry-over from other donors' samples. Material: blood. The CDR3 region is CASTRRGTGGSEQYF. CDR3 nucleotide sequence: TGTGCCAGCACTAGAAGGGGGACAGGGGGGTCCGAGCAGTACTTC.